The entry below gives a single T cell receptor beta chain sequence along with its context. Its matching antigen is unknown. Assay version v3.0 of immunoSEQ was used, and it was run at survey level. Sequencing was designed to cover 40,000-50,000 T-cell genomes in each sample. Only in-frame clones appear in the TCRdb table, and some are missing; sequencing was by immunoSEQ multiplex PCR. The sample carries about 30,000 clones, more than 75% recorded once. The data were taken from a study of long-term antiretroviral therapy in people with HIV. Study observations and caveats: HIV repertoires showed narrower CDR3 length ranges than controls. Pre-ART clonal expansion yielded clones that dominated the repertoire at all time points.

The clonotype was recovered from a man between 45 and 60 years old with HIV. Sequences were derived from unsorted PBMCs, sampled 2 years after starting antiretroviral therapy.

The CDR3 DNA follows: TGCGCCAGCAGCCAAGATTGGGAGACCACCGGGGAGCTGTTTTTT. Translated: CASSQDWETTGELFF. This rearrangement joins TRBV4-3 to TRBJ2-2; D perhaps matches TRBD2 (5 bases). Looked up from germline, CDR1 is LGHNA and CDR2 is YSLEER. The CDR3 spans 15 residues. V was cut by 0 bases and J by 4 bases, with 9 bases left in between.